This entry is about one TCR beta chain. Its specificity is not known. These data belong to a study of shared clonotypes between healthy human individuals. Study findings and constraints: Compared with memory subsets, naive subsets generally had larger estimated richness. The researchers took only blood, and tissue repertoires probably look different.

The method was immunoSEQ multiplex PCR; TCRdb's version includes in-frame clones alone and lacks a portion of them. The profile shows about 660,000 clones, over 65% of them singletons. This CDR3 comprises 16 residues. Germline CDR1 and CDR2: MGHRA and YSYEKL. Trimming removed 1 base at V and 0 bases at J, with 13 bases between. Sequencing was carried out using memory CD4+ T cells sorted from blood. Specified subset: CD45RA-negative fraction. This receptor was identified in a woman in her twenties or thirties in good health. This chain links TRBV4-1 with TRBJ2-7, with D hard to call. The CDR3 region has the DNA TGCGCCAGCAGCCAAGTTACCCCGGCGACCTCCTACGAGCAGTACTTC. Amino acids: CASSQVTPATSYEQYF.